A single sample is the source of the 3 T cell receptor beta chains below, sequenced in a study of molecular identifiers for immune sequencing clone quantification. TCRdb used MiXCR to reprocess the PCR reads, holding one entry per CDR3 protein. The table records some 89,000 distinct CDR3 sequences, 20% to 25% of them present only once. Source material: naive CD8+ T cells from blood, with Jurkat cell RNA spiked in. Subset denoted: FACS-sorted CD8+CD4-CCR7+CD45RA+ naive T cells. The source is a human donor in good health. Some libraries in this study had Jurkat cell RNA spiked in.

With respect to this clonotype: The junction shows a germline mismatch at one end, possibly a read error. The genes are TRBV4-1 and TRBJ2-3; no firm D call. This CDR3 region has 18 residues. Germline lookup yields CDR1 MGHRA and CDR2 YSYEKL. The CDR3 loop is CASSQVPGPVRSTATPYF. The CDR3 nucleotides read TGCGCCAGCAGCCAAGTCCCCGGGCCCGTCCGTAGCACAGCTACGCCGTATTTT.

The V call is TRBV20-1, the J call TRBJ1-1, with 9 positions matching TRBD1. The CDR3 sequence is 18 residues long. J gave up 5 bases and V 0 bases, and 16 bases lay outside the gene matches. Germline-derived CDR1 and CDR2 are DFQATT and SNEGSKA (reference sequence). CDR3 DNA sequence: TGCAGTGCTAGAGACAAACAGGGGGCCGGCGTCGGGGATACTGAAGCTTTCTTT. It is translated as CSARDKQGAGVGDTEAFF.

About this clonotype itself: This may be a read error: a much more frequent sequence differs by one nucleotide. The chain couples TRBV7-9 to TRBJ1-1; the D gene is possibly TRBD1 (5 bases). Germline V gives CDR1 SEHNR, CDR2 FQNEAQ (reference sequence). The CDR3 sequence is 15 residues long. V was shortened by 8 bases and J by 1 base, with 17 bases between the two germline ends. The CDR3 loop is CASSRRGVKNTEAFF. The DNA of the CDR3 is TGTGCCAGCTCCCGAAGAGGGGTTAAGAACACTGAAGCTTTCTTT.